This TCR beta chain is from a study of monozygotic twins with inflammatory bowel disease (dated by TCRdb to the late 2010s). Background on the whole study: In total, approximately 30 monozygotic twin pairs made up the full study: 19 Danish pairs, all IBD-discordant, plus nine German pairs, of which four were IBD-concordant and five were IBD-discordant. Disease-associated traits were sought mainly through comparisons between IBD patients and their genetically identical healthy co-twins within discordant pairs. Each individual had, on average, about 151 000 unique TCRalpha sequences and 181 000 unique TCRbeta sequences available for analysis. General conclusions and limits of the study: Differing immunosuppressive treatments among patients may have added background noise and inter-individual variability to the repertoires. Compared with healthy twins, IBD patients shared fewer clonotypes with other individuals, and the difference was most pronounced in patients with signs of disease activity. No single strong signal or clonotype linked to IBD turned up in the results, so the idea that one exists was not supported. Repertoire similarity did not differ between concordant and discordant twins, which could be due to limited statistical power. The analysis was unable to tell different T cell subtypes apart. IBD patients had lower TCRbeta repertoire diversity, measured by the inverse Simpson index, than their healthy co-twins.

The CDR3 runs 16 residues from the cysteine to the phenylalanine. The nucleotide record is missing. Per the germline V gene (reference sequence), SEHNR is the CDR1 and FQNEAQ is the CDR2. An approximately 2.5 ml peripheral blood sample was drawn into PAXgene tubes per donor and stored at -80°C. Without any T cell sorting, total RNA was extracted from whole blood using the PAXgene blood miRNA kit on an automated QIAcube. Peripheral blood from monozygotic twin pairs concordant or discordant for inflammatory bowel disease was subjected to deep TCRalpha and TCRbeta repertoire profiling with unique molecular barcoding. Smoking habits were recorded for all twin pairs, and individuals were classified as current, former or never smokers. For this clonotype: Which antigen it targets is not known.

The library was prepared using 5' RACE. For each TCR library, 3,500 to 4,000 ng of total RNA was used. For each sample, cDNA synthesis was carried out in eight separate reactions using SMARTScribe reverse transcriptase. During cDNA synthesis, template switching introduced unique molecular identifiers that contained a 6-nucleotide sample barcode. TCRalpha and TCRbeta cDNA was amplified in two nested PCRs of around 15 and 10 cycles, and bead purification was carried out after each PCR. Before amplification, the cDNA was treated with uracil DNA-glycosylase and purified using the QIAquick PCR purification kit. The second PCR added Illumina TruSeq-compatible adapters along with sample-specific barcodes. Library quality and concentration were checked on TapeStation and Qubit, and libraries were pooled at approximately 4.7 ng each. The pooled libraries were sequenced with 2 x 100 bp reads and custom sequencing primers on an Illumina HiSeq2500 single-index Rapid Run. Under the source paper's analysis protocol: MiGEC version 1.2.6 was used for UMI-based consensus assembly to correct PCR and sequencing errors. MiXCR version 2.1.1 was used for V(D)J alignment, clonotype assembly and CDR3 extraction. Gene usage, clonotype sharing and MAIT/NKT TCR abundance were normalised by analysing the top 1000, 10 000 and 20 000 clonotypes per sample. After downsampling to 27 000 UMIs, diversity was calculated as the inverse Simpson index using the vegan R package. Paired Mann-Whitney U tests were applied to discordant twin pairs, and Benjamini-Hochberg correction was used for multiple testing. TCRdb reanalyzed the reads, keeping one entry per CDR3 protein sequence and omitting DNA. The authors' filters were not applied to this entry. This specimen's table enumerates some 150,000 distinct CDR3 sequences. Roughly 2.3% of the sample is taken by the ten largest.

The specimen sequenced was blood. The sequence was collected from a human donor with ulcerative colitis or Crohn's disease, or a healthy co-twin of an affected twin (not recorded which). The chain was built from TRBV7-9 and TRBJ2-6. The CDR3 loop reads CASSYFLWSGANVLTF.